What follows is one T cell receptor (beta chain) and its context. This specimen belongs to a study of T-cell memory formation after mild COVID-19. Overall study: Among the donors, TCR clusters were largely specific to each donor.

TCRdb itself ran the 5' RACE reads through MiXCR, one entry per CDR3 protein. The sample yields about 270,000 distinct CDR3 sequences, roughly 15% seen once. Germline CDR1 and CDR2: SGHRS and YFSETQ. The CDR3 contains 14 residues. Trimming pared 4 bases from V and 7 bases from J, leaving 12 bases between. The receptor's source is a man aged 18 to 29 who had mild COVID-19 (a few samples of this study predate the infection). Cell type and time point are not known. Sequencing input: PBMCs or a T cell subset sorted from them (not recorded which). The chain carries TRBV5-1 and TRBJ1-6, with a possible D match to TRBD1 (5 bases). CDR3 bases: TGCGCCAGCAGCCTCAGGGTTGAGAATTCACCCCTCCACTTT. It codes for CASSLRVENSPLHF.